This T cell receptor (beta chain) was sequenced in a study of blood T cell repertoires in COVID-19. This clone showed up just a few times. The CDR3 extends over 17 amino acids. The V gene end was trimmed by 5 bases and the J gene end by 2 bases; junction bases not matched to a gene: 11. CDR1 is SGHNT and CDR2 is YENEEA in the germline V gene. Measured with immunoSEQ multiplex PCR; TCRdb has only the in-frame clones, and not every one. Of around 180,000 clones in the sample, about 83% were seen once. Material: peripheral blood. This TCR came from a human donor in a cohort sampled during active COVID-19. This chain links TRBV11-3 with TRBJ2-3, with 9 positions matching TRBD2. The CDR3 bases are TGTGCCAGCAGCCCGAACCTAGCGGGATTTCACACAGATACGCAGTATTTT. It translates to CASSPNLAGFHTDTQYF.